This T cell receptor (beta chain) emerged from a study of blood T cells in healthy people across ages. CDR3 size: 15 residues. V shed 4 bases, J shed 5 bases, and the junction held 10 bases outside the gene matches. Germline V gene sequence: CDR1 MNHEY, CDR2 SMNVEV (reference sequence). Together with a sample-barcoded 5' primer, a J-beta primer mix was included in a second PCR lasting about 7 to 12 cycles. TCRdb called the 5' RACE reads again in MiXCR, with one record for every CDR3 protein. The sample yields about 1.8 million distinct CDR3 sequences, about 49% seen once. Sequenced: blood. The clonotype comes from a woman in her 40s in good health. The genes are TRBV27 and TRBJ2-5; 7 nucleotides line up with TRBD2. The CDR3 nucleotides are TGTGCCAGCAGTTCAACGGAGCGGGGCTGGGAGACCCAGTACTTC. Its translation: CASSSTERGWETQYF.